This T cell receptor (beta chain) was documented in a study of blood T cell repertoires in COVID-19. For the study at large: In each case, the material was cDNA or gDNA derived from T cells, B-cell-depleted T cells, or PBMCs.

Original processing notes: Estimates of nucleated cell counts were drawn from the amplification of reference gene primers. This table comes from immunoSEQ multiplex PCR, and its TCRdb copy is limited to in-frame clones, with some not included. V, J and clone size derive from that table, while D and trimming were established from the DNA sequence. In the table there are 140,000 to 150,000 clones, about 82% of which are singletons. Germline V gene sequence: CDR1 ENHRY, CDR2 SYGVKD. CDR3 length: 14 residues. V was shortened by 2 bases and J by 1 base, with 7 bases between the two germline ends. The TCR originated in a woman aged 40-49 years with active or convalescent COVID-19. The sequenced sample was peripheral blood. V gene TRBV10-3 combines with J gene TRBJ2-3; unclear D gene. The CDR3 loop is CAISEGAGTDTQYF. In nucleotides, the CDR3 is TGTGCCATCAGTGAGGGTGCGGGCACAGATACGCAGTATTTT.